This T cell receptor beta chain was retrieved from a study of beta chain features in type 1 diabetes. Overall study context: Sorted cells, approximately 100,000,000 in number, were examined across all samples.

This clone occurred a few times. The antigen remains undetermined. Trimming cost V 4 bases and J 10 bases, with 13 bases left between them. CDR1 SQVTM and CDR2 ANQGSEA come from the germline V gene. The CDR3 covers 12 residues. Findings and limits, study-wide: Shorter TCRB CDR3s, moderately but significantly so, were found in Type 1 diabetes patients in all four CD4+ subsets.

What was sequenced were expressed TCRB transcripts, since all of the isolated RNA had been reverse transcribed. Average reads for naive, central memory and regulatory T cell samples were about 3.6 million. The repertoire was sequenced with immunoSEQ multiplex PCR; TCRdb's copy has only in-frame clones and lacks some. The sample has roughly 51,000 clones, 50% to 55% seen once. The sequence derives from a woman aged 40 to 50 with type 1 diabetes. The chain couples TRBV29-1 to TRBJ1-4, with D possibly being TRBD1 (6 bases). Sequences were obtained from Tregs from blood. Written as DNA, the CDR3 is TGCAGCGTTGGGCAGGGGAAGGGAAAACTGTTTTTT. Encoded protein: CSVGQGKGKLFF.